Here is one T cell receptor beta chain with its context. This specimen belongs to a study of blood T cell repertoires in COVID-19. Looking at the study overall: PBMCs, B-cell-depleted T cells, or T cells were the source of the cDNA or gDNA that made up the material.

Germline CDR1 is SGHTA and CDR2 is FQGNSA. This CDR3 has 15 amino acids. Trimming shortened V by 1 base and J by 3 bases, and 10 bases separated the two germline ends. Sequencing was performed with immunoSEQ multiplex PCR; in TCRdb, only in-frame clones are kept and a portion is missing. The sample has fewer than 90,000 clones; roughly 80% are singletons. The sample was peripheral blood. The chain carries TRBV7-2 and TRBJ1-5; possible D gene TRBD1, 5 bases. This TCR was recovered from a human donor in a cohort sampled during active COVID-19. The CDR3 DNA reads as TGTGCCAGCAGCTTAGGAGCAGGGTTCAATCAGCCCCAGCATTTT. Amino acid sequence: CASSLGAGFNQPQHF. The entire variable domain, with the rest obtained from reference TRBV7-2 and TRBJ1-5, is as follows: GAGVSQSPSNKVTEKGKDVELRCDPISGHTALYWYRQSLGQGLEFLIYFQGNSAPDKSGLPSDRFSAERTGGSVSTLTIQRTQQEDSAVYLCASSLGAGFNQPQHFGDGTRLSIL.